This T cell receptor beta chain was captured in a study of shared clonotypes between healthy human individuals. Study-wide results and limits: The low donor count limited represented genetic and exposure-history diversity. Among the subsets, naive ones generally showed larger estimated richness than memory ones.

V lost 0 bases, J lost 8 bases, and 6 bases lay in between. The CDR3 length is 12 residues. Germline-derived CDR1 and CDR2 are SGHDT and YYEEEE. Adult Caucasians living in Nashville, Tennessee made up all of the donors. Only a few counts were recorded for this clone. Antigen unknown. Sequenced by immunoSEQ multiplex PCR; TCRdb stores in-frame clones only, minus some. The sample gives 2 million to 2.5 million clones, roughly 95% of which show up once; roughly 0.13% is in the top ten. The material sequenced was naive CD4+ T cells sorted from blood. This sample's subset: CD45RA+ positively selected. This TCR derives from a man between 18 and 35 years old in good health. The rearrangement uses TRBV5-6 and TRBJ1-3, with no clear D. This chain's CDR3 is CASSLETHTIYF. The CDR3 DNA is TGTGCCAGCAGCTTGGAGACGCACACCATATATTTT. The complete variable domain, with remaining parts taken from reference TRBV5-6 and TRBJ1-3, reads DAGVTQSPTHLIKTRGQQVTLRCSPKSGHDTVSWYQQALGQGPQFIFQYYEEEERQRGNFPDRFSGHQFPNYSSELNVNALLLGDSALYLCASSLETHTIYFGEGSWLTVV.